These T cell receptor beta chains were read from a single sample in a study of T cell responses to AZD1222 COVID-19 vaccine. The method was immunoSEQ multiplex PCR; TCRdb's version includes in-frame clones alone and lacks a portion of them. The sample lists 150,000 to 200,000 clones; 85% to 95% were seen once. The sequencing used peripheral blood, collected on day 0 of AZD1222 vaccination. These receptors came from an adult in good health. Both conserved end residues are part of each CDR3. D genes are given only for firm matches. Not every row has a clone size; where given, it reads once, few, many or a size class.

abundance: -
v_gene: TRBV7-9
j_gene: TRBJ1-2
d_gene: -
CDR3aa: CASSWGQPGGYTF
CDR3nt: TGTGCCAGCAGCTGGGGGCAGCCGGGTGGCTACACCTTC

abundance: once
v_gene: TRBV2
j_gene: TRBJ2-3
d_gene: -
CDR3aa: CASGERGTDTQYF
CDR3nt: TGTGCCAGCGGCGAGCGGGGCACAGATACGCAGTATTTT

abundance: -
v_gene: TRBV5-1
j_gene: TRBJ1-2
d_gene: TRBD1
CDR3aa: CASSLDWRGTGLNGYTF
CDR3nt: TGCGCCAGCAGCTTGGACTGGCGAGGGACAGGGCTTAATGGCTACACCTTC

abundance: -
v_gene: TRBV3-1/TRBV3-2
j_gene: TRBJ1-6
d_gene: -
CDR3aa: CASSQGWSAINRLHF
CDR3nt: TGTGCCAGCAGCCAAGGGTGGAGTGCAATAAATCGCCTCCACTTT

abundance: -
v_gene: TRBV7-9
j_gene: TRBJ1-4
d_gene: -
CDR3aa: CASSLEWALGKEKLFF
CDR3nt: TGTGCCAGCAGCTTAGAGTGGGCATTGGGCAAAGAAAAACTGTTTTTT

abundance: -
v_gene: TRBV27
j_gene: TRBJ1-6
d_gene: -
CDR3aa: CASSTQTGWSPLHF
CDR3nt: TGTGCCAGCTCTACTCAAACAGGGTGGTCACCCCTCCACTTT

abundance: few
v_gene: TRBV6-1
j_gene: TRBJ1-5
d_gene: -
CDR3aa: CASSENVGARNQPQHF
CDR3nt: TGTGCCAGCAGTGAAAATGTAGGGGCGCGCAATCAGCCCCAGCATTTT

abundance: -
v_gene: TRBV6-5
j_gene: TRBJ2-7
d_gene: -
CDR3aa: CASRGRTYEQYF
CDR3nt: TGTGCCAGCAGAGGGAGAACCTACGAGCAGTACTTC

abundance: -
v_gene: TRBV29-1
j_gene: TRBJ1-2
d_gene: -
CDR3aa: CSVAQENYGYTF
CDR3nt: TGCAGCGTTGCCCAGGAGAACTATGGCTACACCTTC

abundance: -
v_gene: TRBV19
j_gene: TRBJ1-4
d_gene: TRBD1
CDR3aa: CASRKGQGFGEKLFF
CDR3nt: TGTGCCAGTAGGAAGGGACAGGGGTTTGGTGAAAAACTGTTTTTT

abundance: -
v_gene: TRBV15
j_gene: TRBJ1-5
d_gene: -
CDR3aa: CATSPGGTNQPQHF
CDR3nt: TGTGCCACCAGCCCCGGGGGGACCAATCAGCCCCAGCATTTT

abundance: once
v_gene: TRBV5-1
j_gene: TRBJ2-1
d_gene: -
CDR3aa: CASSTSGTGNNEQFF
CDR3nt: TGCGCCAGCAGCACCTCCGGGACTGGCAACAATGAGCAGTTCTTC

abundance: -
v_gene: TRBV7-9
j_gene: TRBJ1-1
d_gene: -
CDR3aa: CASSAATEAFF
CDR3nt: TGTGCCAGCAGCGCCGCCACTGAAGCTTTCTTT

abundance: -
v_gene: TRBV19
j_gene: TRBJ1-1
d_gene: -
CDR3aa: CASSIRATGGTEAFF
CDR3nt: TGTGCCAGTAGTATAAGAGCTACAGGCGGCACTGAAGCTTTCTTT

abundance: -
v_gene: TRBV10-1
j_gene: TRBJ1-2
d_gene: -
CDR3aa: CASSEGTGYGYTF
CDR3nt: TGCGCCAGCAGTGAAGGGACTGGCTATGGCTACACCTTC

abundance: -
v_gene: TRBV4-1
j_gene: TRBJ2-1
d_gene: -
CDR3aa: CASSQLGGAHNEQFF
CDR3nt: TGCGCCAGCAGCCAACTGGGCGGGGCCCACAATGAGCAGTTCTTC

abundance: -
v_gene: TRBV29-1
j_gene: TRBJ1-3
d_gene: TRBD1
CDR3aa: CSVAQGLTGNTIYF
CDR3nt: TGCAGCGTTGCACAGGGGTTAACCGGAAACACCATATATTTT

abundance: few
v_gene: TRBV10-2
j_gene: TRBJ1-6
d_gene: -
CDR3aa: CASRDGGGAYNSPLHF
CDR3nt: TGCGCCAGTCGCGACGGAGGGGGAGCCTATAATTCACCCCTCCACTTT

abundance: once
v_gene: TRBV6-1
j_gene: TRBJ2-3
d_gene: TRBD1
CDR3aa: CASSGRGTGGPTDTQYF
CDR3nt: TGTGCCAGCAGTGGACGGGGGACAGGCGGGCCCACAGATACGCAGTATTTT

abundance: -
v_gene: TRBV10-3
j_gene: TRBJ1-1
d_gene: -
CDR3aa: CAISEFGRGGCEAFF
CDR3nt: TGTGCCATCAGTGAGTTTGGGAGGGGCGGTTGTGAAGCTTTCTTT

abundance: -
v_gene: TRBV24-1
j_gene: TRBJ1-2
d_gene: -
CDR3aa: CATSDADLQGMGSYTF
CDR3nt: TGTGCCACCAGTGACGCAGACTTACAGGGAATGGGTAGCTACACCTTC

abundance: -
v_gene: TRBV12-3/TRBV12-4
j_gene: TRBJ1-3
d_gene: -
CDR3aa: CASSFNRPPTIYF
CDR3nt: TGTGCCAGCAGTTTTAACAGACCTCCCACCATATATTTT

abundance: -
v_gene: TRBV7-7
j_gene: TRBJ2-2
d_gene: TRBD1
CDR3aa: CASSTRPTGVLDTGELFF
CDR3nt: TGTGCCAGCAGCACCCGCCCGACAGGGGTCTTGGACACCGGGGAGCTGTTTTTT

abundance: -
v_gene: TRBV28
j_gene: TRBJ1-1
d_gene: -
CDR3aa: CASSSPTVGTNTEAFF
CDR3nt: TGTGCCAGCAGTAGCCCGACCGTCGGCACGAACACTGAAGCTTTCTTT

abundance: -
v_gene: TRBV27
j_gene: TRBJ1-6
d_gene: TRBD1
CDR3aa: CASSSRTGENSPLHF
CDR3nt: TGTGCCAGCAGCTCAAGGACAGGGGAGAATTCACCCCTCCACTTT

abundance: -
v_gene: TRBV7-6
j_gene: TRBJ1-1
d_gene: -
CDR3aa: CASRPSTSTVSEAFF
CDR3nt: TGTGCCAGCAGACCTAGTACCTCAACAGTTAGTGAAGCTTTCTTT

abundance: -
v_gene: TRBV6-1
j_gene: TRBJ2-1
d_gene: -
CDR3aa: CASSDGAPHRFF
CDR3nt: TGTGCCAGCAGTGACGGGGCCCCTCACCGGTTCTTC

abundance: -
v_gene: TRBV9
j_gene: TRBJ2-1
d_gene: TRBD2
CDR3aa: CASSVVGSGGVYNEQFF
CDR3nt: TGTGCCAGCAGCGTAGTAGGTAGCGGGGGGGTATACAATGAGCAGTTCTTC

abundance: -
v_gene: TRBV21-1
j_gene: TRBJ1-2
d_gene: -
CDR3aa: CASPRGGRNYGYTF
CDR3nt: TGTGCCAGCCCCAGAGGGGGGCGAAACTATGGCTACACCTTC

abundance: -
v_gene: TRBV2
j_gene: TRBJ2-7
d_gene: -
CDR3aa: CASSEALLAPFSYEQYF
CDR3nt: TGTGCCAGCAGTGAAGCCCTTCTAGCGCCCTTCTCCTACGAGCAGTACTTC

abundance: -
v_gene: TRBV19
j_gene: TRBJ2-1
d_gene: -
CDR3aa: CASNGINEQFF
CDR3nt: TGTGCCAGTAATGGCATCAATGAGCAGTTCTTC

abundance: -
v_gene: TRBV3-1/TRBV3-2
j_gene: TRBJ2-3
d_gene: TRBD2
CDR3aa: CASSQDNSGSGVTDTQYF
CDR3nt: TGTGCCAGCAGCCAAGACAACTCGGGAAGCGGGGTCACAGATACGCAGTATTTT

abundance: -
v_gene: TRBV5-4
j_gene: TRBJ2-7
d_gene: TRBD2
CDR3aa: CASSLVLAGEGEQYF
CDR3nt: TGTGCCAGCAGCTTGGTTCTAGCGGGAGAAGGCGAGCAGTACTTC

abundance: -
v_gene: TRBV27
j_gene: TRBJ2-3
d_gene: TRBD2
CDR3aa: CASSPSSGTSGTDTQYF
CDR3nt: TGTGCCAGCAGTCCCAGCTCCGGGACTAGCGGTACAGATACGCAGTATTTT

abundance: -
v_gene: TRBV12-3/TRBV12-4
j_gene: TRBJ1-2
d_gene: -
CDR3aa: CASSLAGVGGYTF
CDR3nt: TGTGCCAGCAGTTTAGCTGGGGTGGGAGGCTACACCTTC

abundance: -
v_gene: TRBV6-4
j_gene: TRBJ2-3
d_gene: -
CDR3aa: CASSDGPGTDTQYF
CDR3nt: TGTGCCAGCAGTGATGGGCCAGGGACAGATACGCAGTATTTT